This is a list of T cell receptor beta chains from one sample in a study of T cells in Graves' hyperthyroidism and ophthalmopathy. Using its own MiXCR run on the multiplex PCR reads, TCRdb lists one record per CDR3 protein. The sample lists about 290,000 distinct CDR3 sequences, about 13% seen once, with 7.9% in the top ten. Sequenced sample: blood. These receptors originate from a woman between 40 and 55 years old with Graves' hyperthyroidism. CDR3s include the opening cysteine and the closing phenylalanine or tryptophan. D genes are given only for firm matches. Clone size is not always given. Where it is, it says once, few, many or a class for expanded clones.

clone size: many; V gene: TRBV28; CDR3 length: 14; D gene: .; J gene: TRBJ1-5; CDR3 protein: CASKGRLPNQPQHF; CDR3 DNA: TGTGCCAGCAAGGGGAGACTGCCGAATCAGCCCCAGCATTTT
clone size: many; V gene: TRBV5-1; CDR3 length: 15; D gene: TRBD1; J gene: TRBJ2-1; CDR3 protein: CASSYQDRATNEQFF; CDR3 DNA: TGCGCCAGCAGCTACCAGGACAGGGCAACCAATGAGCAGTTCTTC
clone size: many; V gene: TRBV6-2/TRBV6-3; CDR3 length: 16; D gene: TRBD2; J gene: TRBJ2-5; CDR3 protein: CASSSATAGGPKTQYF; CDR3 DNA: TGTGCCAGCAGTTCCGCTACAGCGGGAGGGCCCAAGACCCAGTACTTC
clone size: many; V gene: TRBV28; CDR3 length: 16; D gene: .; J gene: TRBJ1-1; CDR3 protein: CASSSQSGTKNTEAFF; CDR3 DNA: TGTGCCAGCAGTTCCCAATCCGGGACAAAGAACACTGAAGCTTTCTTT
clone size: .; V gene: TRBV7-9; CDR3 length: 18; D gene: TRBD1; J gene: TRBJ1-4; CDR3 protein: CASSLTTGGATTNEKLFF; CDR3 DNA: TGTGCCAGCAGCCTAACGACAGGGGGGGCCACAACTAATGAAAAACTGTTTTTT
clone size: few; V gene: TRBV29-1; CDR3 length: 14; D gene: TRBD2; J gene: TRBJ2-1; CDR3 protein: CSVELAGAYNEQFF; CDR3 DNA: TGCAGCGTGGAACTAGCGGGAGCGTACAATGAGCAGTTCTTC
clone size: many; V gene: TRBV20-1; CDR3 length: 11; D gene: TRBD1; J gene: TRBJ1-1; CDR3 protein: CSASGQGRAFF; CDR3 DNA: TGCAGTGCTTCCGGACAGGGGAGGGCTTTCTTT
clone size: .; V gene: TRBV12-3/TRBV12-4; CDR3 length: 14; D gene: TRBD1; J gene: TRBJ2-7; CDR3 protein: CASRLLTGGYEQYF; CDR3 DNA: TGTGCCAGCAGACTACTGACAGGGGGCTACGAGCAGTACTTC
clone size: many; V gene: TRBV6-1; CDR3 length: 12; D gene: .; J gene: TRBJ1-2; CDR3 protein: CASSPSTGGYTF; CDR3 DNA: TGTGCCAGCAGCCCTTCTACGGGTGGCTACACCTTC
clone size: many; V gene: TRBV10-2; CDR3 length: 14; D gene: TRBD1; J gene: TRBJ1-1; CDR3 protein: CASRSGQGHTEAFF; CDR3 DNA: TGCGCCAGCAGATCCGGACAGGGTCACACTGAAGCTTTCTTT
clone size: many; V gene: TRBV11-2; CDR3 length: 15; D gene: TRBD1; J gene: TRBJ2-2; CDR3 protein: CASTPRTGAVGELFF; CDR3 DNA: TGTGCCAGCACCCCACGGACAGGGGCCGTCGGGGAGCTGTTTTTT
clone size: .; V gene: TRBV6-1; CDR3 length: 13; D gene: TRBD1; J gene: TRBJ1-1; CDR3 protein: CASSETRGLWAFF; CDR3 DNA: TGTGCCAGCAGTGAAACCAGGGGGCTCTGGGCTTTCTTT
clone size: .; V gene: TRBV4-2; CDR3 length: 16; D gene: .; J gene: TRBJ1-2; CDR3 protein: CASSPTGGRTNYGYTF; CDR3 DNA: TGTGCCAGCAGCCCTACGGGGGGGCGAACAAACTATGGCTACACCTTC
clone size: many; V gene: TRBV6-1; CDR3 length: 14; D gene: .; J gene: TRBJ2-7; CDR3 protein: CASSASKGVGEQYF; CDR3 DNA: TGTGCCAGCAGTGCCTCTAAGGGTGTGGGGGAGCAGTACTTC
clone size: many; V gene: TRBV20-1; CDR3 length: 15; D gene: TRBD1; J gene: TRBJ2-5; CDR3 protein: CSAMPRDRQQETQYF; CDR3 DNA: TGCAGTGCAATGCCGAGGGACAGACAACAAGAGACCCAGTACTTC
clone size: once; V gene: TRBV12-3/TRBV12-4; CDR3 length: 13; D gene: .; J gene: TRBJ2-7; CDR3 protein: CASSQASVDEQYF; CDR3 DNA: TGTGCCAGCAGCCAAGCTAGCGTTGACGAGCAGTACTTC
clone size: .; V gene: TRBV5-6; CDR3 length: 14; D gene: .; J gene: TRBJ2-3; CDR3 protein: CASSRIGQGDTQYF; CDR3 DNA: TGTGCCAGCAGCCGCATTGGGCAGGGAGATACGCAGTATTTT
clone size: many; V gene: TRBV15; CDR3 length: 14; D gene: .; J gene: TRBJ1-1; CDR3 protein: CAIASGDMNTEAFF; CDR3 DNA: TGTGCCATCGCCTCCGGGGATATGAACACTGAAGCTTTCTTT
clone size: many; V gene: TRBV27; CDR3 length: 13; D gene: TRBD2; J gene: TRBJ2-3; CDR3 protein: CASSRGGRDTQYF; CDR3 DNA: TGTGCCAGCAGCCGCGGGGGGAGAGATACGCAGTATTTT
clone size: many; V gene: TRBV6-2/TRBV6-3; CDR3 length: 15; D gene: .; J gene: TRBJ2-1; CDR3 protein: CASSSASASYNEQFF; CDR3 DNA: TGTGCCAGCAGTTCGGCTAGCGCTTCCTACAATGAGCAGTTCTTC
clone size: many; V gene: TRBV28; CDR3 length: 14; D gene: .; J gene: TRBJ2-7; CDR3 protein: CASSLGGDVSEQYF; CDR3 DNA: TGTGCCAGCAGTCTTGGCGGGGACGTCTCCGAGCAGTACTTC
clone size: .; V gene: TRBV7-9; CDR3 length: 17; D gene: .; J gene: TRBJ2-3; CDR3 protein: CASSLLKAGMSTDTQYF; CDR3 DNA: TGTGCCAGCAGCTTGTTGAAGGCGGGTATGAGCACAGATACGCAGTATTTT
clone size: many; V gene: TRBV5-6; CDR3 length: 14; D gene: .; J gene: TRBJ1-1; CDR3 protein: CASSLVSLNTEAFF; CDR3 DNA: TGTGCCAGCAGCTTGGTCAGCTTGAACACTGAAGCTTTCTTT
clone size: many; V gene: TRBV28; CDR3 length: 13; D gene: .; J gene: TRBJ1-2; CDR3 protein: CASSPPPGDGYTF; CDR3 DNA: TGTGCCAGCAGCCCCCCGCCGGGGGATGGCTACACCTTC
clone size: few; V gene: TRBV4-1; CDR3 length: 15; D gene: .; J gene: TRBJ1-2; CDR3 protein: CASSQVAVANYGYTF; CDR3 DNA: TGCGCCAGCAGCCAAGTTGCGGTGGCTAACTATGGCTACACCTTC